Following are 30 T cell receptor beta chains from one sample sequenced in a study of blood T cell repertoires in COVID-19. Clones were sequenced by immunoSEQ multiplex PCR, and TCRdb holds only the in-frame ones, with some missing. This table has 150,000 to 200,000 clones, roughly 85% appearing once. Sequences were obtained from peripheral blood. The receptor source for this set is a woman aged 55-70 years with acute or convalescent COVID-19.

The chain carries TRBV9 and TRBJ1-3; 12 bases agree with TRBD1. The V segment lost 4 bases and the J segment 6 bases; nucleotides outside the gene matches: 5. The CDR3 has 15 residues. From germline, CDR1 is SGDLS and CDR2 YYNGEE. The CDR3 here is CASSPGTGGENTIYF. CDR3 in DNA: TGTGCCAGCAGCCCTGGGACAGGGGGCGAAAACACCATATATTTT. Complete variable domain (other parts from reference TRBV9 and TRBJ1-3): DSGVTQTPKHLITATGQRVTLRCSPRSGDLSVYWYQQSLDQGLQFLIQYYNGEERAKGNILERFSAQQFPDLHSELNLSSLELGDSALYFCASSPGTGGENTIYFGEGSWLTVV.

The gene calls are TRBV15 and TRBJ2-2; TRBD1 matches at 7 bases. The V and J ends lost 4 bases and 6 bases, in that order; junction bases with no gene match: 5. This CDR3 has 14 amino acids. CDR1 is LNHNV and CDR2 is YYDKDF in the germline V gene (reference sequence). CDR3 residues: CATSTDRDPGELFF. In nucleotides, the CDR3 is TGTGCCACCAGCACCGACAGGGATCCCGGGGAGCTGTTTTTT.

The CDR3 DNA reads TGTGCCAGCAGCCAGGCGGGAGGGCCGGAGACCCAGTACTTC. This translates into CASSQAGGPETQYF. This chain links TRBV3-1 (or the pseudogene TRBV3-2) with TRBJ2-5; the match to TRBD2 covers 9 bases. V gave up 3 bases and J gave up 5 bases; unmatched junction bases: 4. The CDR3 totals 14 residues. Germline lookup yields CDR1 LGHDT and CDR2 YNNKEL (reference sequence).

This sequence joins TRBV12-3 or TRBV12-4 and TRBJ1-5, with D hard to call. The V and J ends lost 3 bases and 8 bases respectively, with 5 bases between them. The CDR3 length is 11 residues. The CDR3 region has the DNA TGTGCCAGCAGTTTGGGCAAGCCCCAGCATTTT. Protein product: CASSLGKPQHF.

This clone was counted once. The CDR3 nucleotides read TGTGCCAGCAGCCAAGTCGCTGGCGGGAACTATGGCTACACCTTC. The encoded protein is CASSQVAGGNYGYTF. The chain carries TRBV3-1 (or the pseudogene TRBV3-2) and TRBJ1-2; no definite D call. Trimming shortened V by 1 base and J by 2 bases, and 11 bases separated the two germline ends. This CDR3 has 15 residues. CDR1 and CDR2 (germline): LGHDT, YNNKEL (reference sequence).

This chain uses TRBV15 with TRBJ1-5; 7 bases align to TRBD1. This CDR3 has 16 amino acids. The germline V gene has CDR1 LNHNV and CDR2 YYDKDF (reference sequence). The junction had 3 bases not matched to a gene; V was cut back by 1 base and J by 0 bases. CDR3 coding DNA: TGTGCCACCAGCAGAGCAACAGGGGTTAGCAATCAGCCCCAGCATTTT. Amino acids: CATSRATGVSNQPQHF.

V and J are TRBV12-3 or TRBV12-4 and TRBJ2-3; 9 bases agree with TRBD1. The V gene end was trimmed by 7 bases and the J gene end by 4 bases; junction bases not matched to a gene: 3. The CDR3 extends over 13 amino acids. CDR3 loop: CASIDRGSDTQYF. The CDR3 DNA follows: TGTGCCAGCATAGACAGGGGGTCAGATACGCAGTATTTT.

The rearrangement joins TRBV6-6 to TRBJ2-3; tentatively, D is TRBD2 (5 bases). V lost 6 bases and J 8 bases, leaving 9 bases between the germline ends. This CDR3 is built from 11 residues. The germline CDR1 and CDR2 sequences are MNHNY and SVGAGI (reference sequence). The CDR3 DNA follows: TGTGCCAGCAGGGGAGCTATTACGCAGTATTTT. Its protein is CASRGAITQYF.

The V gene is TRBV7-8, the J gene TRBJ2-1; the match to TRBD2 covers 9 bases. The germline V gene encodes CDR1 SGHVS and CDR2 FQNEAQ. The length of the CDR3 is 15 residues. The V and J ends lost 1 base and 6 bases, in that order; junction bases with no gene match: 4. The CDR3 spells CASSLGGRAFNEQFF. The CDR3 coding sequence is TGTGCCAGCAGCTTAGGCGGGAGGGCCTTCAATGAGCAGTTCTTC.

J is TRBJ1-5 and V is TRBV19, with D hard to call. Per the germline V gene, CDR1 is LNHDA and CDR2 is SQIVND (reference sequence). The CDR3 runs 17 residues. The V gene lost 1 base and the J gene lost 4 bases, with 17 bases spanning the gap. The CDR3 DNA reads as TGTGCCAGTAGTATAGGGGCCCGACGCCCCGGAAATCAGCCCCAGCATTTT. Amino acids: CASSIGARRPGNQPQHF.

The rearrangement joins TRBV6-6 to TRBJ1-1, with D perhaps TRBD1 (5 bases). Trimming removed 5 bases at V and 5 bases at J, with 15 bases between. The CDR3 totals 14 residues. Per germline, CDR1 MNHNY and CDR2 SVGAGI (reference sequence). The CDR3 bases are TGTGCCAGCAGTCCCCTCGGGGGAGAGACTGAAGCTTTCTTT. It is translated as CASSPLGGETEAFF.

This clone was recorded only once. V and J are TRBV4-2 and TRBJ2-1; 8 bases are a match to TRBD1. The CDR3 totals 14 residues. CDR1 is LGHNA, CDR2 YNFKEQ, per germline. V was pared by 0 bases and J by 7 bases, with 2 bases of the junction left unmatched. CDR3 nucleotides: TGTGCCAGCAGCCAAGACAGGGGGCGGAATGAGCAGTTCTTC. It encodes CASSQDRGRNEQFF.

V and J are TRBV10-3 and TRBJ2-3, with D perhaps TRBD2 (6 bases). This CDR3 contains 15 residues. V lost 0 bases and J lost 4, with 11 bases in between. Germline CDR1 reads ENHRY; CDR2 reads SYGVKD. CDR3 region: CAISESIGSSDTQYF. The CDR3 nucleotides read TGTGCCATCAGTGAGTCGATCGGGAGCTCAGATACGCAGTATTTT.

The chain has TRBV7-9 and TRBJ1-1; unclear D gene. The CDR3 length is 11 residues. V lost 5 bases and J lost 11, with 12 bases in between. CDR1 SEHNR and CDR2 FQNEAQ come from the germline V gene (reference sequence). The CDR3 bases are TGTGCCAGCAGCCTCCAGTTGGAGGCTTTCTTT. Encoded protein: CASSLQLEAFF.

V is TRBV28 and J is TRBJ2-5; D perhaps matches TRBD1 (6 bases). Germline values: CDR1 MDHEN, CDR2 SYDVKM. The V gene lost 4 bases and the J gene lost 5 bases, with 23 bases spanning the gap. This CDR3 region has 17 residues. CDR3 in amino acids: CASSSLAAAGVGETQYF. CDR3 nucleotides: TGTGCCAGCAGTTCCTTGGCCGCGGCAGGGGTAGGGGAGACCCAGTACTTC. Together with reference TRBV28 and TRBJ2-5, the CDR3 gives the full variable domain: DVKVTQSSRYLVKRTGEKVFLECVQDMDHENMFWYRQDPGLGLRLIYFSYDVKMKEKGDIPEGYSVSREKKERFSLILESASTNQTSMYLCASSSLAAAGVGETQYFGPGTRLLVL.

CDR3 sequence reads: CASSLMGSLNTEAFF. The CDR3 DNA is TGTGCCAGCAGCCTAATGGGCAGCCTGAACACTGAAGCTTTCTTT. The gene calls are TRBV7-9 and TRBJ1-1; D is unclear. Germline V gene sequence: CDR1 SEHNR, CDR2 FQNEAQ (reference sequence). This CDR3 is built from 15 residues. V lost 5 bases and J 0 bases, leaving 13 bases between the germline ends.

This sequence joins TRBV2 and TRBJ1-1; the D is unclear. The CDR3 covers 13 residues. Per germline, CDR1 SNHLY and CDR2 FYNNEI. Trimming removed 6 bases from V and 6 bases from J, with 14 bases in between. The CDR3 DNA reads TGTGCCAGCAGCGAGGCGCAGAGGGCTGAAGCTTTCTTT. Amino acids: CASSEAQRAEAFF.

This chain connects TRBV6-5 to TRBJ1-1, with D perhaps matching TRBD1 (6 bases). With 6 bases removed from V and 3 bases from J, the gap between germline ends came to 11 bases. This CDR3 has 13 amino acids. CDR1 is MNHEY, CDR2 SVGAGI, per germline. The CDR3 coding sequence is TGTGCCAGCAGGTTACAGGGATACACTGAAGCTTTCTTT. Its translation is CASRLQGYTEAFF.

V gene TRBV15 combines with J gene TRBJ1-5, with 7 bases lining up with TRBD1. Germline assignment: CDR1 LNHNV and CDR2 YYDKDF (reference sequence). This CDR3 spans 15 amino acids. V was pared by 8 bases and J by 1 base, with 8 bases of the junction left unmatched. The CDR3 DNA follows: TGTGCCACCTCCCAACGGGGACAGAGCAATCAGCCCCAGCATTTT. Translating it yields CATSQRGQSNQPQHF.

The V call is TRBV6-2 or TRBV6-3, the J call TRBJ2-7, with 7 nucleotides matching TRBD2. This CDR3 has 14 amino acids. Germline assignment: CDR1 MNHEY and CDR2 SVGEGT. V trimming: 4 bases; J trimming: 0 bases; junction bases outside the gene matches: 3. In DNA form, the CDR3 reads TGTGCCAGCAGTTTAGCGGGCGGCTCCTACGAGCAGTACTTC. Its protein product is CASSLAGGSYEQYF.

The V gene is TRBV10-1, the J gene TRBJ2-7, with 12 bases that match TRBD1. The V segment lost 5 bases and the J segment 12 bases; nucleotides outside the gene matches: 8. Germline CDR1 reads WNHNN; CDR2 reads SYGVQD (reference sequence). This CDR3 spans 13 amino acids. The CDR3 loop reads CASSPGTGGLRYF. The CDR3 nucleotides are TGCGCCAGCAGTCCCGGGACAGGGGGCCTAAGGTACTTC.

This sequence joins TRBV28 and TRBJ1-5, with D possibly TRBD1 on 6 matching bases. This CDR3 comprises 16 residues. Germline CDR1 MDHEN, CDR2 SYDVKM. Trimming took off 3 bases at V and 3 bases at J, with 15 bases between the two ends. CDR3 residues: CASSFPSNRANQPQHF. The CDR3 DNA reads as TGTGCCAGCAGTTTCCCAAGCAACAGGGCCAATCAGCCCCAGCATTTT.

V and J are TRBV6-5 and TRBJ1-2; 10 bases fit TRBD1. The J segment lost 3 bases and the V segment lost 5 bases, leaving 3 bases of the junction unmatched. From germline, CDR1 is MNHEY and CDR2 SVGAGI. The CDR3 sequence is 14 residues long. The CDR3 loop reads CASSPGQGYYGYTF. The CDR3 DNA sequence: TGTGCCAGCAGTCCGGGACAGGGGTACTATGGCTACACCTTC.

Concerning this clone: This CDR3 is missing its conserved last phenylalanine or tryptophan, likely due to a read error. V and J are TRBV5-1 and TRBJ1-2; the match to TRBD1 covers 7 bases. The CDR3 is 14 amino acids. CDR1 SGHRS and CDR2 YFSETQ come from the germline V gene. V shed 4 bases and J 5 bases; nucleotides not matched to a gene: 8. The CDR3 here is CASSVTGTVYGYTL. The CDR3 region has the DNA TGCGCCAGCAGCGTGACAGGGACAGTATATGGCTACACCCTC.

Details on this clone: This CDR3 is also generated by other DNA sequences in the sample. The chain carries TRBV15 and TRBJ2-1; perhaps TRBD2 as D (6 bases). The CDR3 has 14 residues. Trimming shortened V by 0 bases and J by 5 bases, and 8 bases separated the two germline ends. Germline V CDR1 and CDR2: LNHNV, YYDKDF (reference sequence). CDR3 nucleotides: TGTGCCACCAGCAGAGATGGAGGGAACAATGAGCAGTTCTTC. This gives the protein CATSRDGGNNEQFF.

The CDR3 sequence: CASSSPAGNYGYTF. CDR3 bases: TGTGCCAGCAGTTCACCGGCAGGGAACTATGGCTACACCTTC. The chain recombines TRBV28 with TRBJ1-2; TRBD1 might be the D (5 bases). Trimming cost V 4 bases and J 2 bases, with 11 bases left between them. Germline CDR1 reads MDHEN; CDR2 reads SYDVKM. The CDR3 is 14 residues long.

This rearrangement joins TRBV5-1 to TRBJ2-3; 8 positions agree with TRBD2. J was trimmed by 4 bases and V by 0 bases; bases with no gene match: 1. The CDR3 is 14 amino acids. Germline V CDR1 and CDR2: SGHRS, YFSETQ. In DNA, the CDR3 is TGCGCCAGCAGCTTGGGAGCGGGAGCAGATACGCAGTATTTT. Protein: CASSLGAGADTQYF.

The rearrangement links TRBV10-3 to TRBJ2-7; 10 nucleotides align to TRBD2. The V and J ends lost 11 bases and 2 bases, in that order; junction bases with no gene match: 9. This CDR3 is built from 14 residues. Germline CDR1 is ENHRY and CDR2 is SYGVKD. CDR3: CAAAGTSVTYEQYF. For the CDR3, the DNA is TGTGCCGCAGCCGGGACTAGCGTTACCTACGAGCAGTACTTC.

The chain couples TRBV6-5 to TRBJ2-1; no clear D. CDR1 is MNHEY and CDR2 is SVGAGI in the germline V gene. CDR3 length equals 14 residues. DNA of the CDR3: TGTGCGAGCGAGATAGCTAGTGGGTACAATGAGCAGTTCTTC. Amino acids: CASEIASGYNEQFF.

The chain uses TRBV9 and TRBJ2-3; TRBD1 matches at 8 bases. The length of the CDR3 is 15 residues. The J segment lost 4 bases and the V segment lost 2 bases, leaving 6 bases of the junction unmatched. Germline values: CDR1 SGDLS, CDR2 YYNGEE. The CDR3 region is CASSVRPTGADTQYF. CDR3 coding DNA: TGTGCCAGCAGCGTCCGCCCGACAGGGGCAGATACGCAGTATTTT. Using reference TRBV9 and TRBJ2-3 for the parts outside the CDR3, the full variable domain is DSGVTQTPKHLITATGQRVTLRCSPRSGDLSVYWYQQSLDQGLQFLIQYYNGEERAKGNILERFSAQQFPDLHSELNLSSLELGDSALYFCASSVRPTGADTQYFGPGTRLTVL.